This TCR beta chain is drawn from a study of identical twins. Study outcomes and limitations: Within twin pairs, the out-of-frame alpha sequences they shared showed excess low generation probability. Zero-insertion results could be subject to partial confounding by invariant MAIT and iNKT cells. While abundant cord blood beta clonotypes carried fewer insertions, memory repertoires showed no such pattern.

Germline V lookup: CDR1 SEHNR, CDR2 FQNEAQ (reference sequence). CDR3 length equals 15 residues. This clonotype showed up just once. The antigen is unknown. Germline and junction disagree at one end, which may indicate a read error. All donors were healthy Caucasians. TCRdb recomputed calls from the 5' RACE reads with MiXCR, one row per CDR3 protein. There are approximately 1.8 million distinct CDR3 sequences in the sample; around 33% occur only once, and under 0.35% lies in the top ten. The gene calls are TRBV7-9 and TRBJ2-2, with a tentative D call TRBD2 (5 bases). Sequencing was done on a sample of cord blood. This TCR derives from a newborn girl in good health. The CDR3 coding sequence is TGTGCCAGCGGCGAGTCAACGTTGAACACCGGGAAGCTGTTTTTT. This sequence encodes CASGESTLNTGKLFF.